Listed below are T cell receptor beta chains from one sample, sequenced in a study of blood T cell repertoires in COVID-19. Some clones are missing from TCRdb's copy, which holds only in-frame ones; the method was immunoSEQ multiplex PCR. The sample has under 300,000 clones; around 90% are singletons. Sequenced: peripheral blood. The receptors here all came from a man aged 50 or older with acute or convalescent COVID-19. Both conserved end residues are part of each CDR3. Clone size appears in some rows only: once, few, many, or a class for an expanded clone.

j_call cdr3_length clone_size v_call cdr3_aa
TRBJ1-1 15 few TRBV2 CASSGDSVVNTEAFF
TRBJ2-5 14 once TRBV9 CASSELADYGTQYF
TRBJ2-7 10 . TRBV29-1 CSVGGLEQYF
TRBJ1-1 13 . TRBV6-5 CASSRAGGGGAFF
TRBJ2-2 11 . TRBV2 CASSGVGELFF
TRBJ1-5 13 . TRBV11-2 CASSLGALEPQHF
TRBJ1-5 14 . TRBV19 CASSIGQGYQPQHF
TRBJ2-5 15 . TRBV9 CASSVATGGRETQYF
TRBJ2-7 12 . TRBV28 CASRQQGVEQYF
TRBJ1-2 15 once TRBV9 CASSVATDTPYGYTF
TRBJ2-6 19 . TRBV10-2 CASSEYSGRGRSGANVLTF
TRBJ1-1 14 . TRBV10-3 CAISGAATNTEAFF
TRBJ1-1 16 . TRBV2 CASSEWGGPVRTEAFF
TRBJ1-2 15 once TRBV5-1 CASSPGGPSNYGYTF
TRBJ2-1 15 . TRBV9 CASSLLVDRGNEQFF
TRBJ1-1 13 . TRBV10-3 CAIRGTVDTEAFF
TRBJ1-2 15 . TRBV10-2 CASSDVAGLVYGYTF
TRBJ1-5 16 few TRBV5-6 CASSPRGGASNQPQHF
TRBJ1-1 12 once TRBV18 CASSPGGGEAFF
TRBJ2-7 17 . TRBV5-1 CASSLASSTGSSYEQYF
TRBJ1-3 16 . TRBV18 CASSPRGQGSGNTIYF
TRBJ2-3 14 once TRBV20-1 CSASRGGSTDTQYF
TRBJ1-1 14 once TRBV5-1 CASSFGRQITEAFF
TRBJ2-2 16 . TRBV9 CASSGDRGGFPGELFF
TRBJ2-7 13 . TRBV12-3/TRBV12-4 CASGRGAPYEQYF
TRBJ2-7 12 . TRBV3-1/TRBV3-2 CASSPRGYEQYF
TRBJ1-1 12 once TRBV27 CASRTGVAEAFF
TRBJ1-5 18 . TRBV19 CASSIDRDRGNSNQPQHF
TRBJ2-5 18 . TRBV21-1 CASSRREGTGSHEETQYF
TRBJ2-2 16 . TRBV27 CASRWGDRLTPGKLFF
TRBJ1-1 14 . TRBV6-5 CASTLRGVGTEAFF
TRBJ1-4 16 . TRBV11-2 CASSSRYGVANEKLFF
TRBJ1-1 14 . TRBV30 CACGAAPSNTEAFF
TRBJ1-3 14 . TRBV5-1 CASSLDFPGNTIYF
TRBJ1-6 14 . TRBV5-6 CASSLKQADSPLHF
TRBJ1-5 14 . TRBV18 CASSPSGDNQPQHF
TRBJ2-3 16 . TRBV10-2 CASSVPLAASTDTQYF
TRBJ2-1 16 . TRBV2 CASIFEWGENYNEQFF
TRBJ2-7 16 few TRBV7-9 CASSPLRTGGIYEQYF
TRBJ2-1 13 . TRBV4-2 CASREGQINEQFF
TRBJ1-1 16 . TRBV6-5 CASSYSMDRGRTEAFF
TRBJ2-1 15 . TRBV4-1 CASSQEGGGRSEQFF
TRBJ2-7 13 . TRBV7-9 CASSRGPPYEQYF
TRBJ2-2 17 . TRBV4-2 CASRKLAGDPNTGELFF
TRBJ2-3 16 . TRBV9 CARRAGAGGPTDTQYF
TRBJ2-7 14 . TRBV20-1 CSASEGVGSYEQYF
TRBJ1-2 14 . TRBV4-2 CASSQAGANYGYTF
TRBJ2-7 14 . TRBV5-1 CASSAGRPPYEQYF
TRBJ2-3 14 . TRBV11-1 CASRGTALTDTQYF
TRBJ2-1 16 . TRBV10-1 CASSESGLAGVNEQFF
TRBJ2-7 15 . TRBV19 CASGPGQTLSLQQYF
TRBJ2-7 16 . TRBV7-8 CASSLDPGGSSYEQYF
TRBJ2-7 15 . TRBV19 CASTRAGTGSHEQYF
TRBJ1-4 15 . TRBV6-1 CASSEEVTGRKKLFF
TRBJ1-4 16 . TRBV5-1 CASSLGALAGGEKLFF
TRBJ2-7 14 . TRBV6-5 CASRRQGTSYEQYF
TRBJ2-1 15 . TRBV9 CASSVGGGDYNEQFF
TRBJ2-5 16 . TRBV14 CASSQEYGLGRETQYF